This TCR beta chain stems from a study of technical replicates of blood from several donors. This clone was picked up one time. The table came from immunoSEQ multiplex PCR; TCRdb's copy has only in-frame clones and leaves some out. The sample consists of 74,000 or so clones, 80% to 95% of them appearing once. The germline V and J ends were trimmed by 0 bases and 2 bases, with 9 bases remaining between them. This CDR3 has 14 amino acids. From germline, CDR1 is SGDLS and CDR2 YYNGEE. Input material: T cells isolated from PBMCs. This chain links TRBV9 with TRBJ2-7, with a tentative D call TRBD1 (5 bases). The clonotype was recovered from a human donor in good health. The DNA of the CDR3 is TGTGCCAGCAGCGTAGAAGGGGTTACCTACGAGCAGTACTTC. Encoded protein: CASSVEGVTYEQYF.